What follows are 30 T cell receptor beta chains derived from one specimen sequenced in a study of T cell repertoires in cytomegalovirus infection. TCRdb analysed the reads with MiXCR anew, one entry per CDR3 protein. The sample carries roughly 230,000 distinct CDR3 sequences, 5% to 8.5% recorded once. Sequencing was done on a sample of PBMCs. These receptors were collected from a human donor in good health (CMV status not recorded). Some clones in this sample may be carry-over from other donors' samples.

This clonotype was found many times. The V and J genes are TRBV6-5 and TRBJ1-1, with D possibly being TRBD1 (5 bases). The germline gives CDR1 MNHEY, CDR2 SVGAGI. This CDR3 spans 16 amino acids. Trimming took 0 bases from V and 1 from J, leaving 12 bases between them. Here the CDR3 DNA reads TGTGCCAGCAGTTACTCGACCGGGACCCAGAACACTGAAGCTTTCTTT. Residues: CASSYSTGTQNTEAFF.

This clonotype was observed many times. The chain uses TRBV7-9 and TRBJ2-1; 7 nucleotides match TRBD1. The CDR3 length is 15 residues. J lost 4 bases, V lost 3 bases, and 6 bases had no gene match. Germline CDR1 and CDR2: SEHNR and FQNEAQ (reference sequence). As DNA, the CDR3 is TGTGCCAGCAGCTTCCCGGGACAGCAGTACAATGAGCAGTTCTTC. It translates to CASSFPGQQYNEQFF. The full variable domain, completed using reference TRBV7-9 and TRBJ2-1, is DTGVSQNPRHKITKRGQNVTFRCDPISEHNRLYWYRQTLGQGPEFLTYFQNEAQLEKSRLLSDRFSAERPKGSFSTLEIQRTEQGDSAMYLCASSFPGQQYNEQFFGPGTRLTVL.

This clonotype was found many times. V gene TRBV6-2 or TRBV6-3 combines with J gene TRBJ2-7, with no clear D. This CDR3 region has 13 residues. V gave up 0 bases and J gave up 2 bases, with 5 bases separating them. Germline-derived CDR1 and CDR2 are MNHEY and SVGEGT. The CDR3 loop reads CASSYSGAYEQYF. The CDR3 nucleotides are TGTGCCAGCAGTTACTCAGGAGCCTACGAGCAGTACTTC.

This clonotype has at least ten counts. The V and J genes are TRBV5-5 and TRBJ2-5; tentatively, D is TRBD1 (5 bases). The germline V gene encodes CDR1 SGHKS and CDR2 YYEKEE (reference sequence). V was clipped by 4 bases and J by 0 bases, with 10 bases between them. The CDR3 contains 14 residues. Here the CDR3 DNA reads TGTGCCAGCAGCGTGACAGCAAACCAAGAGACCCAGTACTTC. It yields the protein CASSVTANQETQYF.

This clonotype was picked up many times. This chain connects TRBV14 to TRBJ2-1; D unresolved. Germline lookup yields CDR1 SGHDN and CDR2 FVKESK. The CDR3 is made up of 15 amino acids. Trimming removed 0 bases from V and 6 bases from J, with 12 bases in between. The CDR3, as DNA: TGTGCCAGCAGCCAAGAGGGAATAGTAGTCAATGAGCAGTTCTTC. As protein: CASSQEGIVVNEQFF.

This clonotype has at least ten counts. This chain joins TRBV7-8 and TRBJ1-1; possible D gene TRBD1, 5 bases. The germline V gene encodes CDR1 SGHVS and CDR2 FQNEAQ. Trimming pared 4 bases from V and 4 bases from J, leaving 7 bases between. The CDR3 runs 12 residues. The CDR3 bases are TGTGCCAGCAGCTACACAGGCACTGAAGCTTTCTTT. Translation gives CASSYTGTEAFF. Supplemented by reference TRBV7-8 and TRBJ1-1, the full variable domain reads GAGVSQSPRYKVAKRGQDVALRCDPISGHVSLFWYQQALGQGPEFLTYFQNEAQLDKSGLPSDRFFAERPEGSVSTLKIQRTQQEDSAVYLCASSYTGTEAFFGQGTRLTVV.

This clonotype showed up many times. The chain combines TRBV20-1 with TRBJ2-2; TRBD1 might be the D (5 bases). The length of the CDR3 is 14 residues. From germline, CDR1 is DFQATT and CDR2 SNEGSKA (reference sequence). V was shortened by 0 bases and J by 6 bases, with 11 bases between the two germline ends. The CDR3: CSARDGATPGELFF. As DNA, the CDR3 is TGCAGTGCTAGAGATGGGGCTACGCCCGGGGAGCTGTTTTTT.

This clonotype was recorded at least ten times. This rearrangement joins TRBV5-6 to TRBJ2-5; a possible D gene is TRBD1 (5 bases). V lost 3 bases to trimming and J lost 5 bases, with 14 bases between them. This CDR3 is built from 14 residues. CDR1 and CDR2 from the germline V gene are SGHDT and YYEEEE. CDR3 in DNA: TGTGCCAGCAGCTCCCGGGCCGACAGTGAGACCCAGTACTTC. Translated, it gives CASSSRADSETQYF.

This clonotype has at least ten counts. The V call is TRBV20-1, the J call TRBJ1-6; D is possibly TRBD1 (5 bases). The V gene's germline CDR1 is DFQATT and CDR2 SNEGSKA (reference sequence). This CDR3 comprises 15 residues. Trimming took off 1 base at V and 4 bases at J, with 11 bases between the two ends. CDR3 protein: CSARGPGLYNSPLHF. The DNA for the CDR3 is TGCAGTGCTAGAGGTCCGGGACTTTATAATTCACCCCTCCACTTT.

Ten or more counts support this clonotype. The J gene is TRBJ2-2, the V gene TRBV12-3 or TRBV12-4; 9 bases align to TRBD1. J lost 6 bases, V lost 7 bases, and 18 bases had no gene match. The CDR3 spans 18 residues. The CDR3 DNA reads TGTGCCAGCATTTCCTATAGTCCCGGGACAGGGCCTCCCGGGGAGCTGTTTTTT. Translating gives CASISYSPGTGPPGELFF.

This clonotype has at least ten counts. The chain links TRBV7-8 to TRBJ1-1, with 8 bases aligning to TRBD1. V shed 1 base, J shed 5 bases, and the junction held 6 bases outside the gene matches. In germline, CDR1 is SGHVS, CDR2 FQNEAQ. This CDR3 region has 15 residues. The CDR3 sequence: CASSLEYRGWTEAFF. The CDR3 nucleotides are TGTGCCAGCAGCTTAGAATACAGGGGGTGGACTGAAGCTTTCTTT. Drawing the rest from reference TRBV7-8 and TRBJ1-1, the complete variable domain is GAGVSQSPRYKVAKRGQDVALRCDPISGHVSLFWYQQALGQGPEFLTYFQNEAQLDKSGLPSDRFFAERPEGSVSTLKIQRTQQEDSAVYLCASSLEYRGWTEAFFGQGTRLTVV.

V usage is TRBV4-1 and J usage is TRBJ2-1; unclear D gene. The CDR3 consists of 14 residues. From germline, CDR1 is MGHRA and CDR2 YSYEKL. Trimming pared 0 bases from V and 3 bases from J, leaving 6 bases between. CDR3 residues: CASSQEPGYNEQFF. The CDR3 coding sequence is TGCGCCAGCAGCCAAGAGCCGGGCTACAATGAGCAGTTCTTC.

There are many counts of this clonotype. The chain carries TRBV20-1 and TRBJ1-1; D may be TRBD1 (5 bases). Germline V gene sequence: CDR1 DFQATT, CDR2 SNEGSKA (reference sequence). V dropped 0 bases and J dropped 1 base, with 21 bases sitting between them. The CDR3 contains 18 residues. Here the CDR3 reads CSARDKLGGRTQNTEAFF. The CDR3 coding sequence is TGCAGTGCTAGAGATAAGTTGGGGGGTCGGACCCAGAACACTGAAGCTTTCTTT.

V is TRBV30 and J is TRBJ1-2, with 9 positions matching TRBD1. The CDR3 has 15 residues. Germline V lookup: CDR1 GTSNPN, CDR2 SVGIG (reference sequence). V was clipped by 1 base and J by 7 bases; unmatched bases: 10. The DNA of the CDR3 is TGTGCCTGGAGTGAAGGCGGACAGGGGATGTTTGGCTACACCTTC. Its translation is CAWSEGGQGMFGYTF. The complete variable domain, with remaining parts taken from reference TRBV30 and TRBJ1-2, reads SQTIHQWPATLVQPVGSPLSLECTVEGTSNPNLYWYRQAAGRGLQLLFYSVGIGQISSEVPQNLSASRPQDRQFILSSKKLLLSDSGFYLCAWSEGGQGMFGYTFGSGTRLTVV.

This clonotype came up many times. This rearrangement joins TRBV29-1 to TRBJ1-1, with D hard to call. The CDR3 covers 10 residues. Germline values: CDR1 SQVTM, CDR2 ANQGSEA. V was trimmed by 7 bases and J by 7 bases, leaving 10 bases between them. The CDR3 spells CSAEDVEAFF. The CDR3 DNA reads TGCAGCGCCGAGGATGTTGAAGCTTTCTTT.

This clonotype was counted at least ten times. The chain couples TRBV7-2 to TRBJ1-4; no clear D gene. Trimming stripped 8 bases from V and 0 bases from J, with 31 bases between. Germline V gene data show CDR1 as SGHTA and CDR2 as FQGNSA. This CDR3 region has 21 residues. The CDR3 DNA reads TGTGCCAGCCTAGGACCGTCCTCCCTTTGGCGGGGTGGCTCAACTAATGAAAAACTGTTTTTT. Its translation: CASLGPSSLWRGGSTNEKLFF.

This clonotype was found many times. The chain recombines TRBV7-9 with TRBJ2-1; D is uncertain. CDR1 and CDR2 (germline): SEHNR, FQNEAQ (reference sequence). The length of the CDR3 is 17 residues. Trimming stripped 5 bases from V and 4 bases from J, with 21 bases between. CDR3 nucleotides: TGTGCCAGCAGCCTCAACCCGAGTCAGGCCAGATACAATGAGCAGTTCTTC. Its protein product is CASSLNPSQARYNEQFF.

As for this clonotype: Just one base apart from a much larger clone, this may be a read error. This chain connects TRBV6-6 to TRBJ2-2, with TRBD1 matching over 7 bases. The germline V gene has CDR1 MNHNY and CDR2 SVGAGI (reference sequence). The CDR3 consists of 13 residues. The DNA of the CDR3 is TGTGCCGGCAGGGGGTCGAACACCGGGGAGCTGTCTTTT. Protein: CAGRGSNTGELSF.

This clonotype has ten or more counts. The DNA for the CDR3 is TGTGCCAGCAGAGACCGAGTAAAGCCCCAGCATTTT. Protein: CASRDRVKPQHF. The chain employs TRBV6-2 or TRBV6-3 and TRBJ1-5, with D hard to call. In germline, CDR1 is MNHEY, CDR2 SVGEGT. The V end was cut by 6 bases, the J end by 8 bases, with 11 bases between. CDR3 length: 12 residues.

There are many counts of this clonotype. V is TRBV10-3 and J is TRBJ2-3; TRBD2 agrees at 11 bases. CDR1 ENHRY and CDR2 SYGVKD come from the germline V gene. Trimming cost V 2 bases and J 3 bases; bases outside gene matches: 1. The CDR3 has 15 residues. CDR3 DNA: TGTGCCATCAGTGAGGGGACTAGCGGAACAGATACGCAGTATTTT. It specifies CAISEGTSGTDTQYF.

This clonotype was picked up a small number of times. The V gene is TRBV6-4, the J gene TRBJ2-3; D is unclear. The CDR3 contains 15 residues. CDR1 and CDR2 (germline): MRHNA, SNTAGT. Trimming shortened V by 2 bases and J by 5 bases, and 14 bases separated the two germline ends. CDR3 in DNA: TGTGCCAGCAGTGACAGGCCCGCGACTCGAGATACGCAGTATTTT. It translates to CASSDRPATRDTQYF.

Ten or more counts support this clonotype. V gene TRBV5-1 combines with J gene TRBJ2-1; tentatively, D is TRBD2 (6 bases). The V gene lost 0 bases and the J gene lost 5 bases, with 12 bases spanning the gap. The V gene's germline CDR1 is SGHRS and CDR2 YFSETQ. The CDR3 runs to 15 residues. The CDR3 protein is CASSLVRGADNEQFF. CDR3 nucleotides: TGCGCCAGCAGCTTGGTGCGCGGGGCGGACAATGAGCAGTTCTTC.

This clonotype occurred many times. This sequence joins TRBV9 and TRBJ2-1; 11 bases fit TRBD2. This CDR3 has 16 amino acids. V was clipped by 3 bases and J by 7 bases; unmatched bases: 9. The germline V gene has CDR1 SGDLS and CDR2 YYNGEE. The CDR3 DNA is TGTGCCAGCAGCGGGTTAGCGGGGGGGCCGGGAAATGAGCAGTTCTTC. This gives the protein CASSGLAGGPGNEQFF.

This clonotype was counted between two and nine times. V is TRBV4-2 and J is TRBJ2-3, with 8 bases that match TRBD1. The germline gives CDR1 LGHNA, CDR2 YNFKEQ. This CDR3 has 18 residues. V gave up 0 bases and J gave up 2 bases; unmatched junction bases: 10. The CDR3 bases are TGTGCCAGCAGCCAAGATCCTGGACAGGGTAAAGCCACAGATACGCAGTATTTT. Residues: CASSQDPGQGKATDTQYF.

As to this clonotype: Since a much larger clone is just one base distant, this may be a read error. Since the CDR3 does not end with the conserved phenylalanine or tryptophan, this likely comes from a read error. The V call is TRBV19, the J call TRBJ2-2; D remains ambiguous. CDR3 length: 13 residues. V lost 4 bases, J lost 0 bases, and 3 bases lay in between. Germline lookup yields CDR1 LNHDA and CDR2 SQIVND (reference sequence). CDR3 residues: CASSNANTGELFL. The CDR3 DNA is TGTGCCAGTAGTAATGCGAACACCGGGGAGCTGTTTTTA.

Many counts were recorded for this clonotype. The gene calls are TRBV12-3 or TRBV12-4 and TRBJ1-3; D is undetermined. The length of the CDR3 is 11 residues. V lost 7 bases to trimming and J lost 7 bases, with 8 bases between them. The CDR3 nucleotides are TGTGCCAGCACCCCTTCGAACACCATATATTTT. Its translation: CASTPSNTIYF.

The sample holds many counts of this clonotype. The V gene is TRBV19, the J gene TRBJ1-5; no reliable D call. V lost 3 bases and J lost 4, with 13 bases in between. There are 15 residues in the CDR3. Germline-derived CDR1 and CDR2 are LNHDA and SQIVND (reference sequence). CDR3 protein: CASSIYRSENQPQHF. For the CDR3, the DNA is TGTGCCAGTAGTATTTATCGGAGTGAAAATCAGCCCCAGCATTTT.

This sequence joins TRBV6-6 and TRBJ1-2, with D possibly being TRBD1 (5 bases). The ends were cut back, 6 bases at V and 0 bases at J, with 11 bases in the middle. CDR1 and CDR2 from the germline V gene are MNHNY and SVGAGI (reference sequence). CDR3 size: 14 residues. CDR3 nucleotide sequence: TGTGCCAGCAGGACAGCGGAAGCTAACTATGGCTACACCTTC. Amino acid sequence: CASRTAEANYGYTF.

This clonotype was seen at least ten times. The J gene is TRBJ1-2, the V gene TRBV7-2, with TRBD1 as a possible D gene (5 bases). The ends were cut back, 5 bases at V and 4 bases at J, with 23 bases in the middle. Germline CDR1 is SGHTA and CDR2 is FQGNSA. The CDR3 runs to 17 residues. The CDR3 loop is CASSPSPSGAGSYGYTF. The CDR3 coding sequence is TGTGCCAGCAGCCCCAGCCCCAGCGGGGCAGGTAGCTATGGCTACACCTTC.

Ten or more counts support this clonotype. The chain carries TRBV29-1 and TRBJ1-1, with D perhaps TRBD1 (5 bases). In germline, CDR1 is SQVTM, CDR2 ANQGSEA. CDR3 length equals 12 residues. V was cut by 4 bases and J by 8 bases, with 14 bases left in between. The CDR3 is CSVGRDGTEAFF. CDR3 nucleotide sequence: TGCAGCGTTGGTCGGGACGGTACCGAAGCTTTCTTT.